Below are 23 T cell receptor beta chains sequenced from a single sample in a study of OX40 agonist ivuxolimab in advanced cancers. Library preparation was by the immunoSEQ multiplex PCR assay. TCRdb retrieved this table from immuneACCESS and kept in-frame rearrangements only. Not all clones are present; in checked studies, unresolved V genes account for under half, and no reason is known for the remainder. The sample table shows about 64,000 clones, and roughly 84% are seen once. The top ten clones comprise 3% of the sample. This specimen was CD4+ or CD8+ T cells sorted from blood, taken in a trial of the OX40 agonist ivuxolimab. These receptors originate from an adult with an advanced solid tumor such as melanoma, head and neck, liver or kidney cancer.

The chain recombines TRBV28 with TRBJ2-4; unclear D gene. The CDR3 loop spans 14 amino acids. V was pared by 5 bases and J by 8 bases, with 16 bases between. Germline-derived CDR1 and CDR2 are MDHEN and SYDVKM. The CDR3 sequence: CASSTSSRVYIQYF. In nucleotides, the CDR3 is TGTGCCAGCAGTACGTCCTCGCGTGTCTACATTCAGTACTTC.

This clone was seen only a few times. The chain carries TRBV19 and TRBJ2-7; 7 bases align to TRBD1. The CDR3 spans 14 residues. V trimming: 9 bases; J trimming: 2 bases; junction bases outside the gene matches: 10. Germline V gene data show CDR1 as LNHDA and CDR2 as SQIVND (reference sequence). CDR3 loop: CASRDRDRAYEQYF. In DNA, the CDR3 is TGTGCCAGCAGGGACCGGGACAGAGCCTACGAGCAGTACTTC. The full variable domain, completed using reference TRBV19 and TRBJ2-7, is DGGITQSPKYLFRKEGQNVTLSCEQNLNHDAMYWYRQDPGQGLRLIYYSQIVNDFQKGDIAEGYSVSREKKESFPLTVTSAQKNPTAFYLCASRDRDRAYEQYFGPGTRLTVT.

The chain joins TRBV19 to TRBJ2-3; TRBD1 is a possible D gene (5 bases). Between the trimmed V and J ends, which lost 5 bases and 2 bases, there was a span of 26 bases. The CDR3 length is 19 residues. Germline CDR1 reads LNHDA; CDR2 reads SQIVND (reference sequence). In DNA form, the CDR3 reads TGTGCCAGTAGTCCTCCTTGGGGCCTCCAAGAGACAGACACAGATACGCAGTATTTT. It codes for CASSPPWGLQETDTDTQYF.

The gene calls are TRBV4-2 and TRBJ1-6; D is unclear. The V gene's germline CDR1 is LGHNA and CDR2 YNFKEQ. Trimming shortened V by 0 bases and J by 8 bases, and 11 bases separated the two germline ends. The CDR3 spans 15 residues. This CDR3 reads CASSQDWAGDSPLHF. CDR3 DNA: TGTGCCAGCAGCCAAGATTGGGCCGGGGATTCACCCCTCCACTTT.

This clone turned up a few times. The V and J genes are TRBV7-9 and TRBJ1-6, with 7 nucleotides matching TRBD1. CDR1 is SEHNR, CDR2 FQNEAQ, per germline (reference sequence). J lost 7 bases, V lost 5 bases, and 11 bases had no gene match. There are 16 residues in the CDR3. CDR3 amino acids: CASSRGGGGANSPLHF. In DNA, the CDR3 is TGTGCCAGCAGCAGAGGTGGAGGGGGCGCGAATTCACCCCTCCACTTT.

The chain recombines TRBV19 with TRBJ2-2; TRBD2 aligns across 9 bases. The CDR3 contains 14 residues. V was clipped by 7 bases and J by 3 bases; unmatched bases: 3. Per germline, CDR1 LNHDA and CDR2 SQIVND (reference sequence). The CDR3 is CASKLAGDTGELFF. The CDR3 DNA follows: TGTGCCAGTAAATTAGCGGGAGACACCGGGGAGCTGTTTTTT.

This sequence joins TRBV6-1 and TRBJ1-4; 10 bases are a match to TRBD1. The ends lost 3 bases at V and 3 bases at J; junction bases unmatched: 4. This CDR3 is built from 16 residues. Germline values: CDR1 MNHNS, CDR2 SASEGT. The CDR3 DNA is TGTGCCAGCAGTGATCGACAGGGGGCGGCTAATGAAAAACTGTTTTTT. This codes for CASSDRQGAANEKLFF.

This sequence joins TRBV6-1 and TRBJ2-7; D perhaps matches TRBD1 (5 bases). This CDR3 is 12 amino acids long. Germline assignment: CDR1 MNHNS and CDR2 SASEGT. The V end lost 3 bases, the J end lost 3 bases, and 6 bases lay between the germline ends. Written as DNA, the CDR3 is TGTGCCAGCAGTGACGACAGCTACGAGCAGTACTTC. Translation: CASSDDSYEQYF.

This chain links TRBV6-1 with TRBJ2-1, with D uncertain. Trimming shortened V by 2 bases and J by 12 bases, and 20 bases separated the two germline ends. The CDR3 loop spans 15 amino acids. Looked up from germline, CDR1 is MNHNS and CDR2 is SASEGT. CDR3 DNA: TGTGCCAGCAGTGAATCGTGGCAGCCAACCTTGGTGCAGTTCTTC. This codes for CASSESWQPTLVQFF.

The V and J genes are TRBV19 and TRBJ2-5; 8 bases are shared with TRBD1. V lost 2 bases, J lost 3 bases, and 5 bases stayed unmatched. CDR3 length: 15 residues. Germline V lookup: CDR1 LNHDA, CDR2 SQIVND (reference sequence). CDR3 in amino acids: CASSISGQVEETQYF. CDR3 DNA sequence: TGTGCCAGTAGTATATCGGGACAGGTTGAAGAGACCCAGTACTTC. Filled out from reference TRBV19 and TRBJ2-5, the complete variable domain reads DGGITQSPKYLFRKEGQNVTLSCEQNLNHDAMYWYRQDPGQGLRLIYYSQIVNDFQKGDIAEGYSVSREKKESFPLTVTSAQKNPTAFYLCASSISGQVEETQYFGPGTRLLVL.

This chain uses TRBV13 with TRBJ2-3, with a possible D match to TRBD1 (5 bases). CDR1 and CDR2 (germline): PRHDT, FYEKMQ (reference sequence). The CDR3 runs 15 residues. Trimming pared 2 bases from V and 1 base from J, leaving 10 bases between. CDR3 sequence reads: CASSLRPRGTDTQYF. The DNA for the CDR3 is TGTGCCAGCAGCTTACGCCCCAGGGGCACAGATACGCAGTATTTT. The entire variable domain, with the rest obtained from reference TRBV13 and TRBJ2-3, is as follows: AAGVIQSPRHLIKEKRETATLKCYPIPRHDTVYWYQQGPGQDPQFLISFYEKMQSDKGSIPDRFSAQQFSDYHSELNMSSLELGDSALYFCASSLRPRGTDTQYFGPGTRLTVL.

The chain recombines TRBV28 with TRBJ1-2, with D perhaps matching TRBD1 (5 bases). The CDR3 length is 15 residues. The V and J ends lost 6 bases and 7 bases respectively, with 21 bases between them. Germline CDR1 reads MDHEN; CDR2 reads SYDVKM. CDR3 sequence reads: CASRPRLGFGGGYTF. For the CDR3, the DNA is TGTGCCAGCAGACCCCGTTTGGGGTTCGGGGGTGGCTACACCTTC.

This rearrangement joins TRBV11-2 to TRBJ2-5; either TRBD1 or TRBD2 may fit D (5 bases each). Trimming pared 5 bases from V and 1 base from J, leaving 14 bases between. Germline V lookup: CDR1 SGHAT, CDR2 FQNNGV. This CDR3 has 15 amino acids. In DNA form, the CDR3 reads TGTGCCAGCAGCCAGATACTGGGGACCCAAGAGACCCAGTACTTC. It codes for CASSQILGTQETQYF.

This clone was detected only a few times. The chain couples TRBV10-3 to TRBJ2-2; D perhaps matches TRBD1 (5 bases). Germline loops: CDR1 ENHRY, CDR2 SYGVKD. The germline V and J ends were trimmed by 7 bases and 7 bases, with 7 bases remaining between them. The CDR3 has 11 residues. CDR3 sequence: CAIKGDGELFF. Here the CDR3 DNA reads TGTGCCATCAAAGGGGACGGGGAGCTGTTTTTT.

This clone was counted only a few times. CDR3 DNA sequence: TGTGCCTGGAGCACCGGGACCTTTGGCACTTATACGCAGTATTTT. Protein: CAWSTGTFGTYTQYF. The chain joins TRBV30 to TRBJ2-3, with D perhaps given as TRBD1 or TRBD2 (5 bases each). This CDR3 is built from 15 residues. V was pared by 3 bases and J by 7 bases, with 20 bases between. CDR1 and CDR2 from the germline V gene are GTSNPN and SVGIG (reference sequence). Drawing the rest from reference TRBV30 and TRBJ2-3, the complete variable domain is SQTIHQWPATLVQPVGSPLSLECTVEGTSNPNLYWYRQAAGRGLQLLFYSVGIGQISSEVPQNLSASRPQDRQFILSSKKLLLSDSGFYLCAWSTGTFGTYTQYFGPGTRLTVL.

The V and J genes are TRBV19 and TRBJ1-5, with 9 bases matching TRBD1. From germline, CDR1 is LNHDA and CDR2 SQIVND (reference sequence). The CDR3 spans 17 residues. Trimming cost V 5 bases and J 1 base; bases outside gene matches: 9. The CDR3 DNA sequence: TGTGCCAGTAGTCCTCGGACAGGGGATAGGAGCAATCAGCCCCAGCATTTT. It encodes CASSPRTGDRSNQPQHF.

The V gene is TRBV11-3, the J gene TRBJ2-7; 7 bases are a match to TRBD1. With V trimmed by 8 bases and J by 9 bases, 13 bases remained unmatched. The CDR3 covers 13 residues. The germline CDR1 and CDR2 sequences are SGHNT and YENEEA. CDR3 amino acids: CASGIEAGGVQYF. DNA for the CDR3: TGTGCCAGCGGCATCGAGGCAGGGGGTGTGCAGTACTTC.

V and J are TRBV28 and TRBJ1-1, with 11 bases fitting TRBD1. Germline V gene lookup returns CDR1 MDHEN and CDR2 SYDVKM. The CDR3 totals 14 residues. With V trimmed by 5 bases and J by 9 bases, 8 bases remained unmatched. This CDR3 reads CASSTSGTGGQAFF. CDR3 DNA: TGTGCCAGCAGTACATCCGGGACAGGGGGGCAAGCTTTCTTT.

This chain uses TRBV5-5 with TRBJ2-3, with 10 bases identical to TRBD1. Germline-derived CDR1 and CDR2 are SGHKS and YYEKEE (reference sequence). The V and J ends lost 3 bases and 1 base, in that order; junction bases with no gene match: 5. This CDR3 is 16 amino acids long. The chain's CDR3 is CASSSLTGGGTDTQYF. CDR3 sequence (DNA): TGTGCCAGCAGCTCCCTGACAGGGGGCGGCACAGATACGCAGTATTTT.

The chain recombines TRBV28 with TRBJ1-6; D gene unclear. This CDR3 has 16 residues. V lost 1 base and J 5 bases, leaving 12 bases between the germline ends. Germline V lookup: CDR1 MDHEN, CDR2 SYDVKM. The CDR3 DNA reads as TGTGCCAGCAGTTTATCCGGATGGACGGATAATTCACCCCTCCACTTT. It is translated as CASSLSGWTDNSPLHF. The variable domain in full, completed from reference TRBV28 and TRBJ1-6, reads DVKVTQSSRYLVKRTGEKVFLECVQDMDHENMFWYRQDPGLGLRLIYFSYDVKMKEKGDIPEGYSVSREKKERFSLILESASTNQTSMYLCASSLSGWTDNSPLHFGNGTRLTVT.

The chain has TRBV7-9 and TRBJ2-3, with D tentatively TRBD1 or TRBD2 (6 bases each). Germline CDR1 reads SEHNR; CDR2 reads FQNEAQ (reference sequence). The ends were cut back, 3 bases at V and 6 bases at J, with 10 bases in the middle. There are 13 residues in the CDR3. The CDR3 reads CASSFRRGDTQYF. In DNA form, the CDR3 reads TGTGCCAGCAGCTTCCGGAGGGGGGATACGCAGTATTTT.

This rearrangement joins TRBV30 to TRBJ2-3; no clear D. CDR3 length: 12 amino acids. The V gene lost 7 bases and the J gene lost 0 bases, with 8 bases spanning the gap. Germline CDR1 reads GTSNPN; CDR2 reads SVGIG (reference sequence). The CDR3 is CASASSTDTQYF. The CDR3 DNA follows: TGTGCCTCCGCGTCTAGCACAGATACGCAGTATTTT. Looking up the rest from reference TRBV30 and TRBJ2-3 gives the full variable domain: SQTIHQWPATLVQPVGSPLSLECTVEGTSNPNLYWYRQAAGRGLQLLFYSVGIGQISSEVPQNLSASRPQDRQFILSSKKLLLSDSGFYLCASASSTDTQYFGPGTRLTVL.

V gene TRBV29-1 combines with J gene TRBJ2-5, with TRBD2 matching 10 bases. The germline CDR1 and CDR2 sequences are SQVTM and ANQGSEA. The trim removed 7 bases at V and 9 bases at J, leaving 8 bases unmatched. The CDR3 sequence is 12 residues long. This CDR3 is CSAASGGPAQYF. The CDR3, as DNA: TGCAGCGCCGCTAGCGGGGGCCCAGCCCAGTACTTC.